This record covers a single T cell receptor (beta chain). Profiling relied on immunoSEQ multiplex PCR, and the TCRdb table lists in-frame clones only, not all of them. The sample includes 450,000 to 550,000 clones, roughly nine tenths of them seen just once. Treatment here: some 20 received Ad26.COV2.S at low or high dose, single or two shots; roughly five received placebo; per-sample allocation not given. Specimens were obtained on day 63 following the first vaccine or placebo injection. The data were obtained in a study of Ad26.COV2.S vaccination and SARS-CoV-2 variants. This CDR3 is 17 amino acids long. Losses at the gene ends were 0 bases for V and 1 base for J; bases not matched to a gene: 5. Per germline, CDR1 KGHSH and CDR2 LQKENI.

The material sequenced was peripheral blood, taken in a trial of Ad26.COV2.S vaccine versus placebo. This receptor was taken from a person between 18 and 65 years old who received the Ad26.COV2.S COVID-19 vaccine or a placebo. The J gene is TRBJ2-2, the V gene TRBV18; 7 bases fit TRBD1. The CDR3 region has the DNA TGTGCCAGCTCACCACCAGGGGGCGCCCAGAACACCGGGGAGCTGTTTTTT. The encoded protein is CASSPPGGAQNTGELFF.